This T cell receptor beta chain was recovered during a study of cytomegalovirus exposure and HLA in healthy donors. Study findings and constraints: CMV antigen specificity of a few CMV-associated chains was confirmed in vitro.

Trimming stripped 3 bases from V and 2 bases from J, with 13 bases between. This CDR3 has 15 residues. The germline V gene has CDR1 ENHRY and CDR2 SYGVKD. The table came from immunoSEQ multiplex PCR; TCRdb's copy has only in-frame clones and leaves some out. The sample consists of more than 55,000 clones, nearly 90% of them appearing once. This clone appeared a few times. Antigen unknown. Sequenced input: PBMCs. The chain has TRBV10-3 and TRBJ1-2, with a weak D call TRBD1 (6 bases). The source of this sequence is a woman under 30 in good health and CMV-seronegative. The DNA for the CDR3 is TGTGCCATCAGTGAAACTACGACAGGAAACTATGGCTACACCTTC. Translating gives CAISETTTGNYGYTF.